Shown below are 8 T cell receptor beta chains from a single sample sequenced in a study of shared clonotypes between healthy human individuals. Clones were sequenced by immunoSEQ multiplex PCR, and TCRdb holds only the in-frame ones, with some missing. The repertoire holds about 1 million clones, with around 74% as singletons. The specimen sequenced was memory CD4+ T cells sorted from blood. Subset denoted: CD45RA-negative fraction. The receptor source for this set is a man between 18 and 35 years old in good health.

This clone was observed a handful of times. The chain employs TRBV13 and TRBJ2-1, with 16 bases fitting TRBD2. The V and J ends lost 6 bases and 8 bases, in that order; junction bases with no gene match: 7. This CDR3 is built from 16 residues. Germline loops: CDR1 PRHDT, CDR2 FYEKMQ (reference sequence). The CDR3 bases are TGTGCCAGCAGTCCGGGACTAGCGGGGGGGTCGTATGAGCAGTTCTTC. Protein: CASSPGLAGGSYEQFF. Variable domain in full (rest from reference TRBV13 and TRBJ2-1): AAGVIQSPRHLIKEKRETATLKCYPIPRHDTVYWYQQGPGQDPQFLISFYEKMQSDKGSIPDRFSAQQFSDYHSELNMSSLELGDSALYFCASSPGLAGGSYEQFFGPGTRLTVL.

The chain links TRBV6-5 to TRBJ2-5; D is possibly TRBD2 (7 bases). Germline assignment: CDR1 MNHEY and CDR2 SVGAGI. Trimming removed 4 bases from V and 1 base from J, with 16 bases in between. This CDR3 region has 16 residues. In DNA, the CDR3 is TGTGCCAGCAGTTCCCTCAGGGCGGGGGCCCAAGAGACCCAGTACTTC. Translation: CASSSLRAGAQETQYF.

A remark on this clone: In the same sample, other DNA sequences code for this CDR3. The chain links TRBV5-1 to TRBJ2-7; D gene ambiguous. V shed 3 bases and J shed 1 base, with 8 bases lying between them. This CDR3 has 13 residues. The V gene's germline CDR1 is SGHRS and CDR2 YFSETQ. The CDR3 nucleotides are TGCGCCAGCAGCTCAGACCCTTCCTACGAGCAGTACTTC. Its protein is CASSSDPSYEQYF.

V and J are TRBV11-2 and TRBJ2-5, with TRBD2 matching over 9 bases. V dropped 5 bases and J dropped 5; count of bases not matched to a gene: 12. This CDR3 is built from 16 residues. From germline, CDR1 is SGHAT and CDR2 FQNNGV. The CDR3 DNA sequence: TGTGCCAGCAGCCCTAGGGAAGCGGGAGGCTGGGAGACCCAGTACTTC. Translation gives CASSPREAGGWETQYF.

This chain connects TRBV19 to TRBJ2-1; D ambiguous. Germline CDR1 and CDR2: LNHDA and SQIVND (reference sequence). This CDR3 is built from 15 residues. Trimming left V 5 bases short and J 4 bases short, with 15 bases between. CDR3 nucleotides: TGTGCCAGTAGTTACACGGAAGCCAATTACAATGAGCAGTTCTTC. Translating it yields CASSYTEANYNEQFF.

The rearrangement joins TRBV5-6 to TRBJ1-2, with no clear D. The CDR3 loop spans 13 amino acids. Germline values: CDR1 SGHDT, CDR2 YYEEEE. Trimming removed 4 bases at V and 2 bases at J, with 9 bases between. The CDR3 region is CASSPDGNYGYTF. The DNA for the CDR3 is TGTGCCAGCAGCCCGGACGGAAACTATGGCTACACCTTC.

V usage is TRBV9 and J usage is TRBJ2-3; 8 nucleotides line up with TRBD1. The CDR3 covers 15 residues. Trimming took 4 bases from V and 4 from J; bases not matched to a gene: 8. Germline CDR1 SGDLS, CDR2 YYNGEE. CDR3: CASSFWTGPPDTQYF. The CDR3 nucleotides read TGTGCCAGCAGCTTCTGGACAGGGCCCCCAGATACGCAGTATTTT.

V and J are TRBV6-6 and TRBJ2-3; 9 bases are a match to TRBD2. CDR3 length equals 15 residues. The V and J ends lost 2 bases and 6 bases, in that order; junction bases with no gene match: 6. The germline CDR1 and CDR2 sequences are MNHNY and SVGAGI (reference sequence). This CDR3 reads CASSYAGSGSDTQYF. The CDR3 DNA reads TGTGCCAGCAGTTACGCGGGTAGCGGGAGTGATACGCAGTATTTT.